These T cell receptor beta chains were read from a single sample in a study of siplizumab effects on memory and regulatory T cells. No antigen has been identified for these receptors. TCRdb keeps only in-frame clones here, not all; method: immunoSEQ multiplex PCR. The profile covers 20,000 or so clones, with about 40% appearing a single time and 6% taken by the ten largest. Material for sequencing was CFSE-low (dividing) CD4+ T cells sorted from an allogeneic mixed lymphocyte reaction. The receptors derive from a human donor in good health; the cells came from an allogeneic mixed lymphocyte reaction. Some clones in this sample may be carry-over from other donors' samples. CDR3s include the opening cysteine and the closing phenylalanine or tryptophan. Fields, in order: V gene, J gene, CDR3 protein.

TRBV6-1	TRBJ2-1	CASSATSGGSGNEQFF
TRBV5-4	TRBJ2-1	CASSLGTGRVNEQFF
TRBV7-9	TRBJ2-1	CASPLGTTAGEQFF
TRBV6-1	TRBJ1-5	CASSENRDRVQPQHF
TRBV19	TRBJ2-2	CASFTGHANTGELFF
TRBV7-2	TRBJ2-5	CASSPRPETQYF
TRBV15	TRBJ2-5	CATSGLGQGRETQYF
TRBV4-1	TRBJ1-1	CASSQVGTENTEAFF
TRBV19	TRBJ1-5	CASSGTGVNQPQHF
TRBV7-9	TRBJ2-2	CASSLLAGDTGELFF
TRBV27	TRBJ2-5	CASSSLAGGGYRETQYF
TRBV5-1	TRBJ2-5	CASSLGLAGQETQYF
TRBV19	TRBJ1-4	CASSIRSGGKFF
TRBV6-5	TRBJ2-1	CAIVWRPSSYNEQFF
TRBV10-3	TRBJ1-2	CATQQGAEGYTF
TRBV10-3	TRBJ2-7	CAISESLTPFNYEQYF
TRBV9	TRBJ2-3	CASSIGLVRTDTQYF
TRBV6-6	TRBJ2-1	CASRSPGQGSGEQFF
TRBV18	TRBJ2-5	CASSPRWETQYF
TRBV5-1	TRBJ2-7	CASSLEAAVRGEQYF
TRBV7-6	TRBJ2-6	CASSNIGVSQSRANVLTF
TRBV27	TRBJ2-1	CASSLPPRDRGPQPHYNEQFF